Listed here are 2 T cell receptor beta chains from one sample, sequenced in a study of T cell responses to AZD1222 COVID-19 vaccine. Measured with immunoSEQ multiplex PCR; TCRdb has only the in-frame clones, and not every one. The sample carries tens of thousands of clones, roughly nine tenths recorded once. Sequencing was performed on peripheral blood, taken on day 0 of AZD1222 vaccination. The receptors shown here come from an adult in good health.

The chain carries TRBV6-5 and TRBJ2-2; D unresolved. Germline V gene sequence: CDR1 MNHEY, CDR2 SVGAGI. V was trimmed by 6 bases and J by 4 bases, leaving 3 bases between them. This CDR3 comprises 11 residues. As DNA, the CDR3 is TGTGCCAGCAGAACCACCGGGGAGCTGTTTTTT. This codes for CASRTTGELFF.

The chain links TRBV5-1 to TRBJ1-1; 11 positions match TRBD1. CDR1 and CDR2 from the germline V gene are SGHRS and YFSETQ. Trimming at V came to 4 bases and at J to 5 bases, leaving 10 bases not matched to a gene. This CDR3 comprises 16 residues. CDR3 protein: CASSKGQGARETEAFF. In nucleotides, the CDR3 is TGCGCCAGCAGCAAAGGACAGGGGGCGCGGGAAACTGAAGCTTTCTTT.